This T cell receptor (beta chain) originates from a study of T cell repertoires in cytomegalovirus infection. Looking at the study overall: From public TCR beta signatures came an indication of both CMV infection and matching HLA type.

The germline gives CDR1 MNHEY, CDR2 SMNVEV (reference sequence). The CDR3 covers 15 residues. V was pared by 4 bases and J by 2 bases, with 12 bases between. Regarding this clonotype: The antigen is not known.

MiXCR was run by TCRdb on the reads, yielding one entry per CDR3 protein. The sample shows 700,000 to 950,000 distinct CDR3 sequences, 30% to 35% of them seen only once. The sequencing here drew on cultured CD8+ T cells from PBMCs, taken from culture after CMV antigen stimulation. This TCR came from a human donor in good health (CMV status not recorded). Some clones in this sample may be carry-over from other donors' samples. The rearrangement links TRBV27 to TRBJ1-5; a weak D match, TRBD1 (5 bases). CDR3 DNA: TGTGCCAGCAGTTCGGGGTGGGGGGGCAATCAGCCCCAGCATTTT. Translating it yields CASSSGWGGNQPQHF.